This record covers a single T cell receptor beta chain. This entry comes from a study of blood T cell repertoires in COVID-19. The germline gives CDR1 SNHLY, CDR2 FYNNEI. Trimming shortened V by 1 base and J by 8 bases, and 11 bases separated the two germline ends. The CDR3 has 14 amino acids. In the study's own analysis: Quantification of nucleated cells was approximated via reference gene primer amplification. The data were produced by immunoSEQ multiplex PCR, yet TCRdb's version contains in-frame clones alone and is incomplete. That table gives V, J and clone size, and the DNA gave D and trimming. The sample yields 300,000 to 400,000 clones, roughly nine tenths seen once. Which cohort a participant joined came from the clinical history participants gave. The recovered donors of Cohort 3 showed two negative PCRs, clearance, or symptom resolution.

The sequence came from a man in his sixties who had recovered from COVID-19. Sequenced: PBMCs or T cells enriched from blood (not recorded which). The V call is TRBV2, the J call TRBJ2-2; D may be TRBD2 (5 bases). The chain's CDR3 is CASSEVLGAGELFF. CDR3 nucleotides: TGTGCCAGCAGTGAAGTGTTGGGAGCTGGGGAGCTGTTTTTT.